A selection of T cell receptor beta chains follows, all from one sample in a study of memory CD4+ T cells and cytomegalovirus serostatus. Clones were read by immunoSEQ multiplex PCR, and TCRdb kept only the in-frame ones, dropping some. The data contain some 52,000 clones, around 88% of them singletons. Sequencing used memory CD4+ T cells from blood. The receptors originated from an adult in good health and CMV-seropositive. Both conserved end residues are part of each CDR3. The order of the fields is CDR3 DNA, CDR3 protein, D gene, CDR3 length, clone size, V gene, J gene. A D gene is named only where the DNA matches it firmly. Size tells how often a clone was seen (once, few, many) or the class of an expanded clone, and some rows leave it out.

DNA: TGTGCCAGCAGCCCCGGTTGGCGTACGAGGGCTGGGAATAATGAAAAACTGTTTTTT
CDR3: CASSPGWRTRAGNNEKLFF
D: NA
length: 19
size: few
V: TRBV7-8
J: TRBJ1-4

DNA: TGTGCCAGCAGTGGTCCCTACGAGCAGTACTTC
CDR3: CASSGPYEQYF
D: NA
length: 11
size: NA
V: TRBV25-1
J: TRBJ2-7

DNA: TGTGCCAGCAGCTTCAGACAGGGACTAGCCTACGAGCAGTACTTC
CDR3: CASSFRQGLAYEQYF
D: NA
length: 15
size: NA
V: TRBV13
J: TRBJ2-7

DNA: TGCAGCGTTGAGGCCCGACCGTACAATGAGCAGTTCTTC
CDR3: CSVEARPYNEQFF
D: NA
length: 13
size: NA
V: TRBV29-1
J: TRBJ2-1

DNA: TGTGCCAGCAGCTTTCCTAGCGCAGATACGCAGTATTTT
CDR3: CASSFPSADTQYF
D: NA
length: 13
size: few
V: TRBV13
J: TRBJ2-3

DNA: TGCGCCAGCAGCCAAGACCCCAAAACCTATGGCTACACCTTC
CDR3: CASSQDPKTYGYTF
D: NA
length: 14
size: NA
V: TRBV4-3
J: TRBJ1-2

DNA: TGTGCCAGCAGCCGTACTAGCGGGGGCACGTCCTACGAGCAGTACTTC
CDR3: CASSRTSGGTSYEQYF
D: TRBD2
length: 16
size: NA
V: TRBV7-6
J: TRBJ2-7

DNA: TGCAGCGCTGGGGCGGGGGGCACCTACAATGAGCAGTTCTTC
CDR3: CSAGAGGTYNEQFF
D: TRBD2
length: 14
size: NA
V: TRBV29-1
J: TRBJ2-1

DNA: TGTGCCAGCAGTCAGACAGGGACCTATGGCTACACCTTC
CDR3: CASSQTGTYGYTF
D: TRBD1
length: 13
size: NA
V: TRBV2
J: TRBJ1-2

DNA: TGTGCCAGCCGGACAGAGAATACGAACACCGGGGAGCTGTTTTTT
CDR3: CASRTENTNTGELFF
D: NA
length: 15
size: once
V: TRBV2
J: TRBJ2-2

DNA: TGCACCAGCAGGAGCCCTCGTTTGCGAAAGACCTATGGCTACACCTTC
CDR3: CTSRSPRLRKTYGYTF
D: NA
length: 16
size: NA
V: TRBV1
J: TRBJ1-2

DNA: TGTGCCATCAGCCTACAGGGTTGGACAGATACGCAGTATTTT
CDR3: CAISLQGWTDTQYF
D: NA
length: 14
size: NA
V: TRBV10-3
J: TRBJ2-3

DNA: TGTGCCAGCAGCATAAGGACTAGCTTAGCAGATACGCAGTATTTT
CDR3: CASSIRTSLADTQYF
D: TRBD2
length: 15
size: NA
V: TRBV5-6
J: TRBJ2-3

DNA: TGTGCCAGCAGCCGACAGGCCTATCAGCCCCAGCATTTT
CDR3: CASSRQAYQPQHF
D: NA
length: 13
size: few
V: TRBV27
J: TRBJ1-5

DNA: TGTGCCAGCTCACCATATAAGGCAGGGTCCTATGGCTACACCTTC
CDR3: CASSPYKAGSYGYTF
D: NA
length: 15
size: NA
V: TRBV18
J: TRBJ1-2

DNA: TGCAGCGCAATAACAGGGGGCGGATATGAAAAACTGTTTTTT
CDR3: CSAITGGGYEKLFF
D: TRBD1
length: 14
size: NA
V: TRBV29-1
J: TRBJ1-4